Presented here are 26 T cell receptor beta chains from one specimen sequenced in a study of regulatory T cells in long-lasting Graves disease. Time point described: newly diagnosed GD, antithyroid drugs for less than 3 months. Making the TCR library involved RNA that had been extracted from PBMCs. Construction of TCR beta libraries relied on iRepertoire HTBI primers and on Arm-PCR targeting CDR3 regions. TCRdb called the multiplex PCR reads again in MiXCR, with one record for every CDR3 protein. The sample has about 610,000 distinct CDR3 sequences; roughly 16% are singletons. These data were likewise used in another study, on T cells in Graves' hyperthyroidism and ophthalmopathy.

The sequenced sample was peripheral blood mononuclear cells (PBMCs), obtained at new diagnosis, from a patient treated with antithyroid drugs. The receptors shown here come from a man aged 18 to 35 with Graves disease.

The table lists this clonotype with many counts. The chain carries TRBV3-1 and TRBJ2-3; the D is unclear. V gave up 0 bases and J gave up 6 bases, with 7 bases separating them. This CDR3 has 13 residues. Germline values: CDR1 LGHDT, CDR2 YNNKEL (reference sequence). The CDR3 reads CASSQDSRDTQYF. In nucleotides, the CDR3 is TGTGCCAGCAGCCAAGATTCCCGCGATACGCAGTATTTT.

This clonotype was found many times. The chain links TRBV6-2 or TRBV6-3 to TRBJ2-2; a possible D gene is TRBD2 (5 bases). Germline-derived CDR1 and CDR2 are MNHEY and SVGEGT. This CDR3 contains 16 residues. Between the trimmed V and J ends, which lost 2 bases and 3 bases, there was a span of 13 bases. The CDR3 protein is CASSYRIGEYTGELFF. CDR3 DNA: TGTGCCAGCAGTTACAGAATCGGGGAGTACACCGGGGAGCTGTTTTTT.

In DNA, the CDR3 is TGTGCCAGCAGTTCCCGCAGGGCACTCTCTGGAAACACCATATATTTT. As protein: CASSSRRALSGNTIYF. This chain connects TRBV28 to TRBJ1-3; maybe TRBD1 (5 bases). This CDR3 has 16 amino acids. Germline V CDR1 and CDR2: MDHEN, SYDVKM. V shed 4 bases and J shed 0 bases, with 13 bases lying between them.

V and J are TRBV7-9 and TRBJ2-1; 14 bases line up with TRBD2. After removal of 4 bases from V and 6 bases from J, the junction contained 11 bases not matched to a gene. This CDR3 is built from 18 residues. Germline-derived CDR1 and CDR2 are SEHNR and FQNEAQ (reference sequence). The CDR3: CASSSPLGTSGSINEQFF. CDR3 DNA sequence: TGTGCCAGCAGCTCACCCCTCGGGACTAGCGGGAGTATCAATGAGCAGTTCTTC.

Note on this clonotype: A much larger clonotype is one base distant, so this may be a read error. The gene calls are TRBV20-1 and TRBJ2-3, with 9 bases fitting TRBD2. Germline V gives CDR1 DFQATT, CDR2 SNEGSKA (reference sequence). The CDR3 consists of 14 residues. This CDR3 reads CGATAGGGEDTQYF. The CDR3 bases are TGCGGTGCCACAGCGGGAGGTGGGGAAGATACGCAGTATTTT.

This clonotype was counted ten times or more. The V and J genes are TRBV12-3 or TRBV12-4 and TRBJ1-6; TRBD1 agrees at 7 bases. CDR3 length: 15 amino acids. The V gene end was trimmed by 3 bases and the J gene end by 5 bases; junction bases not matched to a gene: 4. The CDR3 here is CASSLGQLNNSPLHF. In DNA form, the CDR3 reads TGTGCCAGCAGTTTGGGACAGCTTAATAATTCACCCCTCCACTTT.

J is TRBJ1-4 and V is TRBV27; 7 nucleotides match TRBD1. The germline V gene has CDR1 MNHEY and CDR2 SMNVEV (reference sequence). The CDR3 length is 22 residues. The V and J ends lost 3 bases and 6 bases, in that order; junction bases with no gene match: 28. CDR3 nucleotide sequence: TGTGCCAGCAGTTTTGGCGAGGACCCCCGGAGTCTTGTTGACAGGGAGCATGAAAAACTGTTTTTT. This encodes CASSFGEDPRSLVDREHEKLFF.

This clonotype has only a few counts. The chain uses TRBV20-1 and TRBJ1-3; 9 positions match TRBD1. In germline, CDR1 is DFQATT, CDR2 SNEGSKA (reference sequence). V trimming: 6 bases; J trimming: 0 bases; junction bases outside the gene matches: 6. This CDR3 has 15 amino acids. The CDR3 reads CSARDRVSSGNTIYF. For the CDR3, the DNA is TGCAGTGCCCGGGACAGGGTGAGCTCTGGAAACACCATATATTTT.

The chain has TRBV27 and TRBJ1-6; D is ambiguous. Germline CDR1 is MNHEY and CDR2 is SMNVEV (reference sequence). CDR3 size: 15 residues. V lost 7 bases, J lost 9 bases, and 19 bases lay in between. The CDR3 region has the DNA TGTGCCAGCACCCCTAACGGGATACCTAGTTCACCCCTCCACTTT. Amino acid sequence: CASTPNGIPSSPLHF.

This clonotype was found a few times. The chain is built from TRBV7-9 and TRBJ1-4, with 9 bases that match TRBD1. Germline trimming cut 4 bases from V and 12 bases from J; bases unmatched to any gene: 6. The CDR3 is 13 residues long. Germline-derived CDR1 and CDR2 are SEHNR and FQNEAQ (reference sequence). The CDR3, as DNA: TGTGCCAGCAGCTCCGGGACAGGGACGGAACTGTTTTTT. Its translation: CASSSGTGTELFF.

This clonotype was observed a few times. The rearrangement joins TRBV5-1 to TRBJ2-5; TRBD2 agrees at 11 bases. The V gene end was trimmed by 1 base and the J gene end by 1 base; junction bases not matched to a gene: 6. CDR3 length: 17 amino acids. Germline values: CDR1 SGHRS, CDR2 YFSETQ. DNA for the CDR3: TGCGCCAGCAGCTTGTGGAGTAGCGGGAGGGCCCAAGAGACCCAGTACTTC. Protein sequence: CASSLWSSGRAQETQYF.

At least ten counts were recorded for this clonotype. In nucleotides, the CDR3 is TGTGCCAGCACATCAAGCAGGTACACTGAAGCTTTCTTT. This codes for CASTSSRYTEAFF. The gene calls are TRBV6-1 and TRBJ1-1, with no clear D. Trimming stripped 7 bases from V and 3 bases from J, with 12 bases between. The CDR3 has 13 residues. Germline CDR1 reads MNHNS; CDR2 reads SASEGT.

In its sample, this clonotype was seen a few times. At one boundary the junction diverges from the germline segment, which might be a read error. The chain joins TRBV20-1 to TRBJ2-6; D gene ambiguous. The CDR3 runs to 15 residues. CDR1 is DFQATT and CDR2 is SNEGSKA in the germline V gene (reference sequence). The CDR3: CSARPVRSGSNVLTF. The DNA for the CDR3 is TGCAGTGCTAGGCCCGTCCGCTCTGGGTCCAACGTCCTGACTTTC.

The V gene is TRBV12-3 or TRBV12-4, the J gene TRBJ2-7; TRBD2 agrees at 12 bases. V dropped 3 bases and J dropped 0; count of bases not matched to a gene: 15. The CDR3 runs to 20 residues. CDR3 nucleotides: TGTGCCAGCAGTTTCCAAGTGAGACTAGCGGGAGACCCTGCCTCCTACGAGCAGTACTTC. It codes for CASSFQVRLAGDPASYEQYF.

In this sample, this clonotype turned up many times. The rearrangement uses TRBV28 and TRBJ1-1, with 10 nucleotides matching TRBD1. The CDR3 consists of 15 residues. The V gene's germline CDR1 is MDHEN and CDR2 SYDVKM. Trimming removed 5 bases from V and 13 bases from J; junction bases left unmatched: 16. CDR3 nucleotide sequence: TGTGCCAGCAGTGATACCGGGACAGGGGTCCGGAGAGGTTTCTTT. It is translated as CASSDTGTGVRRGFF.

This clonotype was seen more than once but under ten times. The gene calls are TRBV20-1 and TRBJ2-2; TRBD2 agrees at 9 bases. Germline V gives CDR1 DFQATT, CDR2 SNEGSKA (reference sequence). Trimming at V came to 3 bases and at J to 0 bases, leaving 5 bases not matched to a gene. This CDR3 spans 16 amino acids. CDR3 sequence (DNA): TGCAGTGCTAGTCCTAGCGGGATCACGAACACCGGGGAGCTGTTTTTT. The encoded protein is CSASPSGITNTGELFF.

This clonotype was observed a few times. The rearrangement uses TRBV5-1 and TRBJ2-2, with D perhaps being TRBD1 or TRBD2 (5 bases each). CDR3 size: 19 residues. Looked up from germline, CDR1 is SGHRS and CDR2 is YFSETQ. V lost 3 bases and J lost 4, with 25 bases in between. CDR3 coding DNA: TGCGCCAGCAGCTCAACCACGGGACCGTTAGCGCCCAGCACCGGGGAGCTGTTTTTT. This translates into CASSSTTGPLAPSTGELFF.

This clonotype was picked up a small number of times. This chain links TRBV11-2 with TRBJ1-5; D ambiguous. CDR3 size: 13 residues. Germline V gene lookup returns CDR1 SGHAT and CDR2 FQNNGV. Trimming took 2 bases from V and 7 from J, leaving 9 bases between them. As DNA, the CDR3 is TGTGCCAGCAGCTTATTAGAGGGCCAGCCCCAGCATTTT. As protein: CASSLLEGQPQHF. Filled out from reference TRBV11-2 and TRBJ1-5, the complete variable domain reads EAGVAQSPRYKIIEKRQSVAFWCNPISGHATLYWYQQILGQGPKLLIQFQNNGVVDDSQLPKDRFSAERLKGVDSTLKIQPAKLEDSAVYLCASSLLEGQPQHFGDGTRLSIL.

J is TRBJ2-7 and V is TRBV11-2; 9 positions agree with TRBD2. The V segment lost 0 bases and the J segment 6 bases; nucleotides outside the gene matches: 24. The CDR3 runs 21 residues. Germline V CDR1 and CDR2: SGHAT, FQNNGV. CDR3 amino acids: CASSLERPGAPLAGPLGEQYF. Written as DNA, the CDR3 is TGTGCCAGCAGCTTAGAGAGGCCGGGGGCCCCACTAGCGGGTCCCCTCGGCGAGCAGTACTTC. Filled out from reference TRBV11-2 and TRBJ2-7, the complete variable domain reads EAGVAQSPRYKIIEKRQSVAFWCNPISGHATLYWYQQILGQGPKLLIQFQNNGVVDDSQLPKDRFSAERLKGVDSTLKIQPAKLEDSAVYLCASSLERPGAPLAGPLGEQYFGPGTRLTVT.

The CDR3 bases are TGTGCCAGCAGCGCCTACAGGGGAGAGGAGACCCAGTACTTC. It codes for CASSAYRGEETQYF. The gene calls are TRBV7-9 and TRBJ2-5; 7 nucleotides align to TRBD1. Germline V lookup: CDR1 SEHNR, CDR2 FQNEAQ (reference sequence). The CDR3 sequence is 14 residues long. The J segment lost 5 bases and the V segment lost 5 bases, leaving 8 bases of the junction unmatched.

This clonotype was found many times. The V gene is TRBV6-2 or TRBV6-3, the J gene TRBJ1-1, with D possibly being TRBD1 (6 bases). Looked up from germline, CDR1 is MNHEY and CDR2 is SVGEGT. V was clipped by 5 bases and J by 4 bases, with 14 bases between them. The CDR3 is 14 residues long. This chain's CDR3 is CASSNPGESTEAFF. The CDR3 DNA is TGTGCCAGCAGTAACCCAGGGGAATCCACTGAAGCTTTCTTT.

This clonotype has at least ten counts. J is TRBJ1-2 and V is TRBV30, with TRBD1 as a possible D gene (5 bases). V was shortened by 1 base and J by 0 bases, with 18 bases between the two germline ends. Germline V CDR1 and CDR2: GTSNPN, SVGIG (reference sequence). The CDR3 totals 17 residues. CDR3 loop: CAWSGLTQGGTNYGYTF. CDR3 DNA sequence: TGTGCCTGGAGTGGGTTGACTCAGGGTGGTACTAACTATGGCTACACCTTC.

This clonotype was seen a few times. The chain recombines TRBV20-1 with TRBJ2-2; 10 bases are shared with TRBD2. V was clipped by 3 bases and J by 4 bases; unmatched bases: 8. The CDR3 covers 16 residues. Germline CDR1 reads DFQATT; CDR2 reads SNEGSKA (reference sequence). The CDR3 loop reads CSASNELAGLTGELFF. As DNA, the CDR3 is TGCAGTGCTAGTAACGAACTAGCGGGACTCACCGGGGAGCTGTTTTTT.

This clonotype was seen many times. The chain links TRBV27 to TRBJ2-7; D not resolved. This CDR3 spans 16 amino acids. Trimming took 3 bases from V and 7 from J, leaving 22 bases between them. CDR1 is MNHEY and CDR2 is SMNVEV in the germline V gene (reference sequence). CDR3 residues: CASSFLAELRSREQYF. CDR3 in DNA: TGTGCCAGCAGTTTTCTGGCGGAACTACGGTCTAGGGAGCAGTACTTC.

This clonotype was counted many times. The rearrangement links TRBV7-9 to TRBJ2-5, with 7 nucleotides matching TRBD2. The ends lost 6 bases at V and 3 bases at J; junction bases unmatched: 4. Germline V gene lookup returns CDR1 SEHNR and CDR2 FQNEAQ (reference sequence). This CDR3 region has 13 residues. CDR3 DNA sequence: TGTGCCAGCAGATCTAGCGGAGAAGAGACCCAGTACTTC. Protein sequence: CASRSSGEETQYF. Drawing the rest from reference TRBV7-9 and TRBJ2-5, the complete variable domain is DTGVSQNPRHKITKRGQNVTFRCDPISEHNRLYWYRQTLGQGPEFLTYFQNEAQLEKSRLLSDRFSAERPKGSFSTLEIQRTEQGDSAMYLCASRSSGEETQYFGPGTRLLVL.

There are many counts of this clonotype. The gene calls are TRBV28 and TRBJ1-2; 8 bases are a match to TRBD1. This CDR3 is 12 amino acids long. Germline trimming cut 4 bases from V and 12 bases from J; bases unmatched to any gene: 7. Germline V gene lookup returns CDR1 MDHEN and CDR2 SYDVKM. The CDR3 nucleotides are TGTGCCAGCAGTTCCCCTGGACAGGGAAACACCTTC. It specifies CASSSPGQGNTF.